This TCR delta chain was observed in a study of γδ T cells in repeated Plasmodium falciparum infection (dated by TCRdb to the early 2020s). In terms of the full investigation: Malian children exposed to intense seasonal malaria transmission were enrolled in the natural-infection arm and compared with Australian children matched for age and gender. Several malaria-naive U.S. adults underwent four controlled human malaria infections by bites from P. falciparum NF54-infected Anopheles stephensi mosquitoes over approximately 590 days. Samples from controlled-infection subjects were taken at baseline, just before selected infections, and 21 days after each infection. Malian gammadelta TCR repertoires were analysed cross-sectionally in periods with no transmission and longitudinally across episodes of acute febrile malaria. Using both natural infection in Mali and controlled human malaria infection, the study looked at the way repeated Plasmodium falciparum infection shapes the human gammadelta T cell repertoire. General conclusions and limits of the study: The controlled-infection cohort was small, limiting analysis of inter-individual variability in gammadelta T cell responses. In Vdelta2-negative, largely Vdelta1+, gammadelta TCR repertoires, repeated controlled infections appeared to drive waves of new clonotype selection. Compared with the repertoires of Australian children, the Vdelta2-negative gammadelta TCR repertoires of Malian children appeared more clonally expanded, less diverse and less shared. Generalizability was limited because the Malian cohort was drawn from a small rural village of predominantly one ethnic group. Vgamma9/Vdelta2+ TCR repertoires kept a highly stable polyclonal repertoire across time and infection, and many TCRgamma sequences overlapped between individuals.

This clone was seen only a few times. It has no known antigen specificity. The protein that TCRdb holds for this DNA derives from a much larger clone and differs from the translated DNA at residue 11, which likely indicates a read error; the protein shown here is translated from the DNA. Libraries were made using multiplex PCR. Data came from an Illumina MiSeq. Each sorted gammadelta T cell sample was sequenced for both the TCR gamma (TRG) and TCR delta (TRD) chains. In the authors' own workflow: The repertoire analyses drew on clonotype tree plots, the accumulated frequency of the top 20 clonotypes, and diversity index (DI) and D75 metrics. In TCRdb, clones were called once more from the public reads by CATT, and rows of identical DNA were later combined. V and J calls and clone size were set by TCRdb, not the authors. This sample has around 49,000 delta-chain clones in its table, and approximately 2% of those were observed once. The top ten clones comprise 20% to 25% of the sample.

From cysteine to phenylalanine, the CDR3 is 16 amino acids long. CDR3 DNA only is kept here, 48 bases in frame from base 1. Trimming costs V 0 bases and J 3 bases, and their ends lie 16 bases apart. Looking up the germline V gene yields CDR1 GEAIGNYY and CDR2 EKD. For bulk TCR repertoire analysis, Vgamma9/Vdelta2+ and Vdelta2-negative gammadelta T cell populations were flow-sorted out of peripheral blood mononuclear cells. Input material: gamma-delta T cells from blood. This receptor chain uses TRDV2 and TRDJ1, with the D gene not clear enough to name. This receptor was identified in a pool of human donors (malaria-infected and uninfected, not separated). The CDR3 protein sequence reads: CACDTLVGPHPDKLIF. The DNA sequence is given as TGTGCCTGTGACACCTTGGTTGGCCCTCACCCCGATAAACTCATCTTT.